This record looks at one T cell receptor (beta chain) sequence and its context. At one end, the junction sequence differs from germline, possibly due to a read error. The data stem from a study of early T cells in non-severe SARS-CoV-2 infection. TCRdb analysed the 5' RACE reads with MiXCR anew, one entry per CDR3 protein. This sample has about 59,000 distinct CDR3 sequences; around 13% occur once, and the top ten carry about a tenth. Germline-derived CDR1 and CDR2 are SQVTM and ANQGSEA. The length of the CDR3 is 12 residues. The sample here was whole blood, taken at baseline. This sequence was found in an adult who was a healthcare worker with PCR-confirmed SARS-CoV-2 infection or an uninfected control (not recorded which). This chain uses TRBV29-1 with TRBJ1-1; D is unclear. The CDR3 region is CSVVSGNTEAFF. CDR3 in DNA: TGTAGCGTTGTGTCAGGGAACACTGAAGCTTTCTTT.